This T cell receptor (beta chain) was identified in a study of blood T cell repertoires in COVID-19. V lost 2 bases to trimming and J lost 4 bases; unmatched junction nucleotides: 3. The CDR3 contains 15 residues. The V gene's germline CDR1 is SGHNT and CDR2 YYREEE (reference sequence). Here immunoSEQ multiplex PCR was the method, and the copy in TCRdb shows in-frame clones only, minus some. The sample holds fewer than 250,000 clones, 86% seen once. The TCR sequence derives from a woman aged 50 to 65 with acute or convalescent COVID-19. Sequencing input: peripheral blood. The chain has TRBV5-4 and TRBJ1-4; 9 bases agree with TRBD1. CDR3 amino acids: CASSLRDRVNEKLFF. In DNA form, the CDR3 reads TGTGCCAGCAGCTTAAGGGACAGGGTTAATGAAAAACTGTTTTTT. The full variable domain, with the rest looked up from reference TRBV5-4 and TRBJ1-4, is ETGVTQSPTHLIKTRGQQVTLRCSSQSGHNTVSWYQQALGQGPQFIFQYYREEENGRGNFPPRFSGLQFPNYSSELNVNALELDDSALYLCASSLRDRVNEKLFFGSGTQLSVL.